This paragraph covers one T cell receptor beta chain sequence. This sample is drawn from a study of spatial heterogeneity in lung cancer. Documented time point: blood at routine non-recurrence follow-up after resection. From the 5' RACE reads, TCRdb called clonotypes with MiXCR, one entry per CDR3 protein. Among about 120,000 distinct CDR3 sequences, 9.5% to 14% were seen once, and the ten largest hold roughly 26%. V lost 1 base to trimming and J lost 4 bases, with 5 bases between them. Per the germline V gene, CDR1 is SQVTM and CDR2 is ANQGSEA. CDR3 length: 11 amino acids. The chain couples TRBV29-1 to TRBJ2-7; no firm D call. This specimen was PBMCs, taken at follow-up. The receptor comes from a female donor with early-stage non-small cell lung cancer. CDR3 nucleotide sequence: TGCAGCGTTGAAGTCGGGTACGAGCAGTACTTC. This codes for CSVEVGYEQYF.